The sequence of this TCR beta chain was determined in a study of beta chain features in type 1 diabetes. Turning to this clone: The same CDR3 is also encoded by other DNA sequences in this sample.

V lost 3 bases and J lost 8; bases outside the gene matches: 2. Germline V gives CDR1 SGHNT, CDR2 YYREEE (reference sequence). This CDR3 contains 14 residues. Expressed TCRB transcripts were sequenced because the entire RNA isolate underwent reverse transcription. Using immunoSEQ multiplex PCR, the repertoire was profiled, and TCRdb retains in-frame clones only, with some absent. The sample consists of roughly 180,000 clones, around an eighth of them appearing once. Via CD45RO/CCR7/CD25/CD127/CD95/CD27, cells of the CD4+ naive, central memory, regulatory and stem cell-like memory subsets were sorted.

The sample was central memory CD4+ T cells from blood. This chain connects TRBV5-4 to TRBJ1-4; 12 bases are shared with TRBD1. This TCR was sampled from a woman younger than 30 in good health. The CDR3 reads CASSWDRGREKLFF. DNA of the CDR3: TGTGCCAGCAGCTGGGACAGGGGGCGAGAAAAACTGTTTTTT.